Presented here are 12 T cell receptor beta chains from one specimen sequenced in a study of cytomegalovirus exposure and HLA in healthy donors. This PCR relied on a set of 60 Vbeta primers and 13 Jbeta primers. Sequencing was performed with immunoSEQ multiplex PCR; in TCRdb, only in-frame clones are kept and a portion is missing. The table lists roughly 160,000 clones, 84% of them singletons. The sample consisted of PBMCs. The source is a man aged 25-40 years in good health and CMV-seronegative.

CDR3: CASSPNVGKSPYEQYF. The CDR3 bases are TGTGCCAGTAGTCCAAATGTGGGCAAGAGTCCCTACGAGCAGTACTTC. This chain joins TRBV19 and TRBJ2-7; D is unresolved. The germline gives CDR1 LNHDA, CDR2 SQIVND (reference sequence). V lost 5 bases, J lost 2 bases, and 19 bases lay in between. The CDR3 spans 16 residues.

In DNA, the CDR3 is TGTGCCAGCAGATCGGGCGGGAGGCTGTTTTTT. Protein: CASRSGGRLFF. The J gene is TRBJ1-4, the V gene TRBV25-1; D gene ambiguous. Germline V gene lookup returns CDR1 MGHDK and CDR2 SYGVNS. The V end lost 6 bases, the J end lost 14 bases, and 13 bases lay between the germline ends. The CDR3 loop spans 11 amino acids.

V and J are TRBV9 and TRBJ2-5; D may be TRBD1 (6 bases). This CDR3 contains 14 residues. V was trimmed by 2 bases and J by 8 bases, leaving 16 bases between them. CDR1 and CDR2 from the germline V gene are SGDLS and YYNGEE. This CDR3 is CASSVTGSGITQYF. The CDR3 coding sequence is TGTGCCAGCAGCGTCACAGGGAGTGGGATAACCCAGTACTTC.

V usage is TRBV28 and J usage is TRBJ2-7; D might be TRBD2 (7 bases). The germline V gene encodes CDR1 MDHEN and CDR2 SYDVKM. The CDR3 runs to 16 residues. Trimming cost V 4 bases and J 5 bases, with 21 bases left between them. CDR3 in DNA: TGTGCCAGCAGTTACCCTGACCTGGGGGGGCCTAACGAGCAGTACTTC. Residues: CASSYPDLGGPNEQYF.

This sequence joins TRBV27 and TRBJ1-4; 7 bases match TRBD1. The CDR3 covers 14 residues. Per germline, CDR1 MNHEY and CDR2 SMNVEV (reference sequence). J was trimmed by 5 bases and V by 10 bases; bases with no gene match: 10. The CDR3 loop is CANRRGGGNEKLFF. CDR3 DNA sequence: TGTGCCAACAGAAGAGGGGGCGGGAATGAAAAACTGTTTTTT.

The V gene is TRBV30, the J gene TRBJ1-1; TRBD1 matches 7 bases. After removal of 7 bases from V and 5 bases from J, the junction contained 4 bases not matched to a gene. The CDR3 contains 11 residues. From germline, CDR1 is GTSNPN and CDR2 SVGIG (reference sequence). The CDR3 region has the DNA TGTGCCTCCCTACAGGGGACTGAAGCTTTCTTT. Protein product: CASLQGTEAFF. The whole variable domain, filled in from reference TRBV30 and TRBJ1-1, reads SQTIHQWPATLVQPVGSPLSLECTVEGTSNPNLYWYRQAAGRGLQLLFYSVGIGQISSEVPQNLSASRPQDRQFILSSKKLLLSDSGFYLCASLQGTEAFFGQGTRLTVV.

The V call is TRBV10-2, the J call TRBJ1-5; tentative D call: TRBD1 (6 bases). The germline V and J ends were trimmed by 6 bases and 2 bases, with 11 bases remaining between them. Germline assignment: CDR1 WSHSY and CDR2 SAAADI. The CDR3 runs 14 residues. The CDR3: CASRTQGGNQPQHF. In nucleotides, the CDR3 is TGCGCCAGCAGAACACAGGGTGGCAATCAGCCCCAGCATTTT.

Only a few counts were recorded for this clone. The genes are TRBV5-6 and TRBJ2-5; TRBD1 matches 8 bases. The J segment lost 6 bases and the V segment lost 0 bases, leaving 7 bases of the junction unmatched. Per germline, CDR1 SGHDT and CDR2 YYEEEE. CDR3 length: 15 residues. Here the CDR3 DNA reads TGTGCCAGCAGCTTGGTAGCAGGGGGCTCGCAGACCCAGTACTTC. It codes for CASSLVAGGSQTQYF. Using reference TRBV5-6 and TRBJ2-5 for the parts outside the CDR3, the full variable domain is DAGVTQSPTHLIKTRGQQVTLRCSPKSGHDTVSWYQQALGQGPQFIFQYYEEEERQRGNFPDRFSGHQFPNYSSELNVNALLLGDSALYLCASSLVAGGSQTQYFGPGTRLLVL.

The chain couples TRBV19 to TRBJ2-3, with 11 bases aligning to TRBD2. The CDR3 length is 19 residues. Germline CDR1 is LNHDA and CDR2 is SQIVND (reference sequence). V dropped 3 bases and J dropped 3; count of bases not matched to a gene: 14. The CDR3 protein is CASSITRTSGPWGTDTQYF. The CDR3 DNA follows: TGTGCCAGTAGTATTACAAGGACTAGCGGGCCCTGGGGTACAGATACGCAGTATTTT.

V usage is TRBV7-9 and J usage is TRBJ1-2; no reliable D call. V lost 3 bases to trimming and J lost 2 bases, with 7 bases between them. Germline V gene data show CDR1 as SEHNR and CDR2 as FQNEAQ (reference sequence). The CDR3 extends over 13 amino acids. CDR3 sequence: CASSLAQNYGYTF. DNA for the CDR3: TGTGCCAGCAGCTTGGCTCAGAACTATGGCTACACCTTC.

CDR3 amino acids: CASSPPGASGGYTF. DNA of the CDR3: TGTGCCAGCTCACCACCGGGGGCTTCGGGGGGCTACACCTTC. This chain connects TRBV18 to TRBJ1-2; D may be TRBD1 (6 bases). The CDR3 loop spans 14 amino acids. CDR1 is KGHSH and CDR2 is LQKENI in the germline V gene. Trimming left V 0 bases short and J 8 bases short, with 13 bases between.

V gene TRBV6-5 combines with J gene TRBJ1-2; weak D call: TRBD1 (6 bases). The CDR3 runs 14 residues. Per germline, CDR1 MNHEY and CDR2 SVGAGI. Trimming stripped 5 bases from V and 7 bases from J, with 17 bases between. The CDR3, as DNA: TGTGCCAGCAGTCCCCCGGGGAGGGGGTTTGGCTACACCTTC. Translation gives CASSPPGRGFGYTF.